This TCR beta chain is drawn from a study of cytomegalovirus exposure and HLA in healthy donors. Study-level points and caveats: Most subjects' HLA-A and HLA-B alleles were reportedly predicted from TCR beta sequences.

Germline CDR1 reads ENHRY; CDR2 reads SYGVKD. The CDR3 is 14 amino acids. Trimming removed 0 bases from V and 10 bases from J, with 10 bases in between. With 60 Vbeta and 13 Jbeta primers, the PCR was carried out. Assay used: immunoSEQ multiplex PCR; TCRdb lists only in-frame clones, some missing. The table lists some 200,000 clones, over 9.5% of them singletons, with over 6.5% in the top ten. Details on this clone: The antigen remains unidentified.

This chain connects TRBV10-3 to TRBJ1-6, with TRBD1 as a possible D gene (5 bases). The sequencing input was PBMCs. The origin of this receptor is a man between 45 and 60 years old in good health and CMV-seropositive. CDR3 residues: CAISESRVGSPLHF. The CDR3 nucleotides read TGTGCCATCAGTGAGTCCAGGGTTGGGTCACCCCTCCACTTT.